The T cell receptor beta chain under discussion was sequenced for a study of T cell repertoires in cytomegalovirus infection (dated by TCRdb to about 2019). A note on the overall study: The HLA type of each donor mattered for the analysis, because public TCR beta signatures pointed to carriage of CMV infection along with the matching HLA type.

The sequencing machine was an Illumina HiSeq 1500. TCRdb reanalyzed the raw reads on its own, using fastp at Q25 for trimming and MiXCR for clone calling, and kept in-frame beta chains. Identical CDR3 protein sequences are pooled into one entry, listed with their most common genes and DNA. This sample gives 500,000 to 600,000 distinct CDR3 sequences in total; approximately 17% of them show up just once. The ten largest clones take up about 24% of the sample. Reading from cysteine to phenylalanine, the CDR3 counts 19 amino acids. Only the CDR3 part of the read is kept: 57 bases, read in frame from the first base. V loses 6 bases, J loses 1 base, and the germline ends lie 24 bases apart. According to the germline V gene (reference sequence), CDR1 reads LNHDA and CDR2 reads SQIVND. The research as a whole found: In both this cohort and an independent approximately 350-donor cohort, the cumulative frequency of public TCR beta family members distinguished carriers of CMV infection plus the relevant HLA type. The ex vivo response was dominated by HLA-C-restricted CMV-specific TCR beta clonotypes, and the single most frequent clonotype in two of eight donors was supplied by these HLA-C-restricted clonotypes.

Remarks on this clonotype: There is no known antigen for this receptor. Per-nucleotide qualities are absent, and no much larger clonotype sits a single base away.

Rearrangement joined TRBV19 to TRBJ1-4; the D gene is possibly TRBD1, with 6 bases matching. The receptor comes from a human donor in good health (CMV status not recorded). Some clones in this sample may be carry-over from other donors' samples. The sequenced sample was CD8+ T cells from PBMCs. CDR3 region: CASSILGTLSWRTNEKLFF. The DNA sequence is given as TGTGCCAGTAGCATTCTCGGGACACTCTCTTGGCGAACTAATGAAAAACTGTTTTTT. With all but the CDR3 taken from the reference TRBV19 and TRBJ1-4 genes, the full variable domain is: DGGITQSPKYLFRKEGQNVTLSCEQNLNHDAMYWYRQDPGQGLRLIYYSQIVNDFQKGDIAEGYSVSREKKESFPLTVTSAQKNPTAFYLCASSILGTLSWRTNEKLFFGSGTQLSVL.